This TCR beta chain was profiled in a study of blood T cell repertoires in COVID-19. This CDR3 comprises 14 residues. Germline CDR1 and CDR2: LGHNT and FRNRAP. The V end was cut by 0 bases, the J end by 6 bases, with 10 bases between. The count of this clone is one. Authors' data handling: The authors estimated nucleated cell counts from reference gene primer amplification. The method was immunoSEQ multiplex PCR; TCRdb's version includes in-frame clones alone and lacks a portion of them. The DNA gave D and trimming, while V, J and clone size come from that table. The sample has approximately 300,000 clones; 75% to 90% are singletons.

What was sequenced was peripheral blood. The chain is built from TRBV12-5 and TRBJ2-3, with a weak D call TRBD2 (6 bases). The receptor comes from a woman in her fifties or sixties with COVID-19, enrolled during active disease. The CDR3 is CASGLVGGRDTQYF. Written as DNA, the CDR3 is TGTGCTAGTGGTTTGGTTGGGGGGAGGGATACGCAGTATTTT.